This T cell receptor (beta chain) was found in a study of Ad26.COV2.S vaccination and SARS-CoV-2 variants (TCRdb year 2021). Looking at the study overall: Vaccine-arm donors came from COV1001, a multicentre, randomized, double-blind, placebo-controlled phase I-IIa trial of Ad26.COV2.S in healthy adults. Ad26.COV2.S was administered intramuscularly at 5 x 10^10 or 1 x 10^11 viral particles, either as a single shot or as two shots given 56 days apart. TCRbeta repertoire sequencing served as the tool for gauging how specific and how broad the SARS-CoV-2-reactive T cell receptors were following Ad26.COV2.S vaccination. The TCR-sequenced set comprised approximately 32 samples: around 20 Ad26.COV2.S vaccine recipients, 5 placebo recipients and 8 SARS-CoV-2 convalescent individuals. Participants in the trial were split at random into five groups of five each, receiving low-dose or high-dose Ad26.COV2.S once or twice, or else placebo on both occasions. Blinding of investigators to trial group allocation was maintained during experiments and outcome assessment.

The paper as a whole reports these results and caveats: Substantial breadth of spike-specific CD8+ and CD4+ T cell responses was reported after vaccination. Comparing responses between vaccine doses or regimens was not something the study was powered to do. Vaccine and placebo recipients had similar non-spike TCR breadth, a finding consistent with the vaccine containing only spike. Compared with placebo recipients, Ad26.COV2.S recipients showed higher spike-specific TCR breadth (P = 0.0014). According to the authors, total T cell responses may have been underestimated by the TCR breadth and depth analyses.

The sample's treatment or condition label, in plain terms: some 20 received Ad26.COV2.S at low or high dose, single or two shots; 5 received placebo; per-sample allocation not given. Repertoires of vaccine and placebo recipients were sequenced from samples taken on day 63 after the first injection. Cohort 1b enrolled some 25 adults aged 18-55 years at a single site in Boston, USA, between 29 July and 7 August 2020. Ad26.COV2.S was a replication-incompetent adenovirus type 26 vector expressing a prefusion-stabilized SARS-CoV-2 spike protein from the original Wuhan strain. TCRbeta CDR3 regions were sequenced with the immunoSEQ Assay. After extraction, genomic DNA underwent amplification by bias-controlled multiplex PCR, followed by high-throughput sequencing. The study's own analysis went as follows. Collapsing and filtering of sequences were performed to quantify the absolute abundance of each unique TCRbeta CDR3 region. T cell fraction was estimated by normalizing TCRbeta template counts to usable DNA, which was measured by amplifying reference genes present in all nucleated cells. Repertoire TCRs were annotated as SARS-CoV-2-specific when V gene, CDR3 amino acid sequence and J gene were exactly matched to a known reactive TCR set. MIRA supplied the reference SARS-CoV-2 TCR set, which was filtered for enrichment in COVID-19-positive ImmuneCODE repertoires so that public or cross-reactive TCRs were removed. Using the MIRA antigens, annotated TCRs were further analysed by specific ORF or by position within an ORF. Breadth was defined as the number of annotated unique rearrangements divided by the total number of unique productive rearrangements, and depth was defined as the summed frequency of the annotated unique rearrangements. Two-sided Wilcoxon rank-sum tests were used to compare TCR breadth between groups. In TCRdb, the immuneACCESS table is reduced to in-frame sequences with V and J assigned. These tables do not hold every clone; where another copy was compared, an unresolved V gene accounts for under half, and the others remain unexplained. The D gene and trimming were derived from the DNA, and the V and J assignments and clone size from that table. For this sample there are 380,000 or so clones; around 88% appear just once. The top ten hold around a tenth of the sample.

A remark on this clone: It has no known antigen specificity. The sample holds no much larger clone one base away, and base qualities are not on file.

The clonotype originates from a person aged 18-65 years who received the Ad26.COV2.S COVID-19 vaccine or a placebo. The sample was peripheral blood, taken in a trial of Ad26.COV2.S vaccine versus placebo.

The CDR3 amino acid sequence is: CASSEYGANVLTF. The DNA is as follows: TGTGCCAGCAGTGAATATGGGGCCAACGTCCTGACTTTC. Rearrangement joined TRBV2 to TRBJ2-6; the D gene is not confidently resolved. Taken from the germline V gene, the CDR1 and CDR2 loops are SNHLY and FYNNEI. V and J lose 2 bases and 3 bases, and a span of 2 bases separates them. The CDR3, cysteine through phenylalanine, is 13 amino acids long. Of the read, only the CDR3 DNA is kept; its 39 bases are in frame from base 1.